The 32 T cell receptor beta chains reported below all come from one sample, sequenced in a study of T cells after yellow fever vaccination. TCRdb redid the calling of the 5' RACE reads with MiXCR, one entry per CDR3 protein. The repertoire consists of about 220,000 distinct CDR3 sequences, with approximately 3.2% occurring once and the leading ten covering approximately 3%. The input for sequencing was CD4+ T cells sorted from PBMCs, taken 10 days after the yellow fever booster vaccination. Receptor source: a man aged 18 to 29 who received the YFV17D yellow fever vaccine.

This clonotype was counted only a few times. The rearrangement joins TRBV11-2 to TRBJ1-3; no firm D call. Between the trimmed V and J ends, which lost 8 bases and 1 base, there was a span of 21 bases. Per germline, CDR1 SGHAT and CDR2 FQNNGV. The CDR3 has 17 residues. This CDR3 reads CASSPRRTVGSGNTIYF. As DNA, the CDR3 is TGTGCCAGCTCGCCTCGGAGGACGGTAGGATCTGGAAACACCATATATTTT.

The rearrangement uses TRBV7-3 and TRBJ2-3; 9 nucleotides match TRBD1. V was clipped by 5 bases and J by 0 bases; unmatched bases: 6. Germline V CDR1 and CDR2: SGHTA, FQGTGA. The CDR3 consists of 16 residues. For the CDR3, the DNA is TGTGCCAGCAGCCTTACAGGGGGCGTTAGCACAGATACGCAGTATTTT. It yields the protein CASSLTGGVSTDTQYF.

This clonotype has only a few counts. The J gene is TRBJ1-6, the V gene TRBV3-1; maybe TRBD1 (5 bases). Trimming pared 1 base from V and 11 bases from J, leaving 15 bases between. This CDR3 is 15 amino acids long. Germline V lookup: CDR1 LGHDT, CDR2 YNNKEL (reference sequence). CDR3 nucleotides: TGTGCCAGCAGCCAAGCTCCGGGAGGGGAAACACCCCTCCACTTT. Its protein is CASSQAPGGETPLHF. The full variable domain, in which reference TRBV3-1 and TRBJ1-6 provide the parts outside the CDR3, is DTAVSQTPKYLVTQMGNDKSIKCEQNLGHDTMYWYKQDSKKFLKIMFSYNNKELIINETVPNRFSPKSPDKAHLNLHINSLELGDSAVYFCASSQAPGGETPLHFGNGTRLTVT.

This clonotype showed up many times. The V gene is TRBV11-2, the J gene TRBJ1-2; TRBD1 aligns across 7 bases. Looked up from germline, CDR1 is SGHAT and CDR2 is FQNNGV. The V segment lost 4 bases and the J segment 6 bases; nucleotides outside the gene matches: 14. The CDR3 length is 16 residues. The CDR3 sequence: CASSYLTGNGSNGYTF. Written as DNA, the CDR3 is TGTGCCAGCAGCTACCTGACAGGGAACGGTTCAAATGGCTACACCTTC.

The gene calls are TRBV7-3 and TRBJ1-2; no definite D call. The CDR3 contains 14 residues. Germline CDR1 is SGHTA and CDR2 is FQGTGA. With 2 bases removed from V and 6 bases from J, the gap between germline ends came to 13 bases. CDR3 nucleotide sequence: TGTGCCAGCAGCTTATCTCACGGAGGAGATGGCTACACCTTC. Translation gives CASSLSHGGDGYTF.

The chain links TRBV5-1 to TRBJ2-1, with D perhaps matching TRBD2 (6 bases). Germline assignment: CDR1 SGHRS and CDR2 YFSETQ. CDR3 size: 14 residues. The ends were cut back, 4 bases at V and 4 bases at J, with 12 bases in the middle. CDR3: CASSGDLIYNEQFF. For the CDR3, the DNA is TGCGCCAGCAGCGGGGACTTGATTTACAATGAGCAGTTCTTC.

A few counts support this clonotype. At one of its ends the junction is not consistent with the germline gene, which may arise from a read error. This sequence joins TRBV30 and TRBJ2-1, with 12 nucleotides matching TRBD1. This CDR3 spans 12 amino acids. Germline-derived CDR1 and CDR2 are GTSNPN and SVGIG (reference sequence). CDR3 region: CAWSIMGTGGLF. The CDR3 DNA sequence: TGTGCCTGGAGTATTATGGGGACAGGGGGCCTCTTC.

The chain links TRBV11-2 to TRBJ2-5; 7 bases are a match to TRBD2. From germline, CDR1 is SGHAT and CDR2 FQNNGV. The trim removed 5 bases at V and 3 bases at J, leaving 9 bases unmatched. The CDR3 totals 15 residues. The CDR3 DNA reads TGTGCCAGCAGCCCACGAGCTAGCGGTGAAGAGACCCAGTACTTC. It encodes CASSPRASGEETQYF.

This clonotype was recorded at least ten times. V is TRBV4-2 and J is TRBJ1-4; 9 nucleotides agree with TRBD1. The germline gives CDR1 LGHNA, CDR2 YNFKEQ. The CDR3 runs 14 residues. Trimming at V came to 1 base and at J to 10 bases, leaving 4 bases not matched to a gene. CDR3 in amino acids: CASSQGQGGGKLFF. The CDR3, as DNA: TGTGCCAGCAGCCAAGGACAGGGGGGCGGAAAACTGTTTTTT.

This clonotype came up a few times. The CDR3 coding sequence is TGTGCCAGCAGCTTACGACAGCAAAATCAGCCCCAGCATTTT. Translation gives CASSLRQQNQPQHF. This chain connects TRBV7-8 to TRBJ1-5, with D possibly being TRBD1 (5 bases). In germline, CDR1 is SGHVS, CDR2 FQNEAQ. The CDR3 runs to 14 residues. The V and J ends lost 2 bases and 4 bases respectively, with 9 bases between them.

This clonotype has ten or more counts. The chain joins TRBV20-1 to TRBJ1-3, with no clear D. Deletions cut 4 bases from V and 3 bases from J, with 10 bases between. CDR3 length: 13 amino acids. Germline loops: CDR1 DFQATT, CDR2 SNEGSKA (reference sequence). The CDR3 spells CSATLALGNTIYF. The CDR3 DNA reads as TGCAGTGCTACCCTAGCCCTTGGAAACACCATATATTTT.

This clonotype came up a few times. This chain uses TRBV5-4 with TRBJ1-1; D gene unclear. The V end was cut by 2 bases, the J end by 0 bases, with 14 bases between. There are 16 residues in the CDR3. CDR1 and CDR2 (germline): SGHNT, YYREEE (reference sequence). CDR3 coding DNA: TGTGCCAGCAGCTTTGTCCCAAGCCCTATGAACACTGAAGCTTTCTTT. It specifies CASSFVPSPMNTEAFF.

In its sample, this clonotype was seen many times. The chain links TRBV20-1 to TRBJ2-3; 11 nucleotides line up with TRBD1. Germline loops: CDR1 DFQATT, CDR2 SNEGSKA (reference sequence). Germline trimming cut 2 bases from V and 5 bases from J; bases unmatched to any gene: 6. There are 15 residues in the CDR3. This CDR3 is CSARQDRGPGDTQYF. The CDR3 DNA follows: TGCAGTGCTAGACAGGACAGGGGGCCTGGAGATACGCAGTATTTT.

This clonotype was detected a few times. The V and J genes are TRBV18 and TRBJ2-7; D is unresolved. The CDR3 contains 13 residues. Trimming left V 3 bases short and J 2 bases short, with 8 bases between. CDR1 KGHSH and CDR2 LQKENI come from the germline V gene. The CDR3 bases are TGTGCCAGCTCACCGGTCAAAACCTACGAGCAGTACTTC. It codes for CASSPVKTYEQYF.

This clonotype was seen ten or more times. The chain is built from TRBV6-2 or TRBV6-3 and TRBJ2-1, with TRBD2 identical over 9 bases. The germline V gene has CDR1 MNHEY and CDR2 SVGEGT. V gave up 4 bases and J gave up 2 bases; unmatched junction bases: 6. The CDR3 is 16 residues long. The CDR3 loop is CASSLLSGGPYNEQFF. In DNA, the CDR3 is TGTGCCAGCAGTTTACTAAGCGGGGGGCCCTACAATGAGCAGTTCTTC.

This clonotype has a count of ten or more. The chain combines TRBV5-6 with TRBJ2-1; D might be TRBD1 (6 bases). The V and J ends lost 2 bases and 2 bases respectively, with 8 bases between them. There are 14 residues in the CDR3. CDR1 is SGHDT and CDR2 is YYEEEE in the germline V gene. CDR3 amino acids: CASSFRGPYNEQFF. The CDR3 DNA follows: TGTGCCAGCAGCTTCAGGGGTCCCTACAATGAGCAGTTCTTC.

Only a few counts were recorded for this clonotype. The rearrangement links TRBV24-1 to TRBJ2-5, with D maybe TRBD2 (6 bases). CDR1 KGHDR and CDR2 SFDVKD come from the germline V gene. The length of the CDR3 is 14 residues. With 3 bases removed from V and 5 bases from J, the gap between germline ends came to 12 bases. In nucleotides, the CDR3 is TGTGCCACCAGTGATCGGGACTTTAGGGAGACCCAGTACTTC. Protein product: CATSDRDFRETQYF.

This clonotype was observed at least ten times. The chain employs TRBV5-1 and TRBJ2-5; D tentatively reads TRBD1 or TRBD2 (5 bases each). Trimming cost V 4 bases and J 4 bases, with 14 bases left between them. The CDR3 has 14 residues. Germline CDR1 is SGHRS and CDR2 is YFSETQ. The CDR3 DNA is TGCGCCAGCAGCGGGACCGACCTACGAGAGACCCAGTACTTC. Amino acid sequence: CASSGTDLRETQYF.

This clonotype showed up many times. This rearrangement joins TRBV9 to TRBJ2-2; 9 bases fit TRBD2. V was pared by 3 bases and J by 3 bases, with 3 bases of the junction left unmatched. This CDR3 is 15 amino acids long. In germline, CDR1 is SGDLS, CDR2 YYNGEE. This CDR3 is CASSASGGYTGELFF. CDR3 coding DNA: TGTGCCAGCAGCGCGAGCGGGGGGTACACCGGGGAGCTGTTTTTT. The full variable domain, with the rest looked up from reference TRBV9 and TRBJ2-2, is DSGVTQTPKHLITATGQRVTLRCSPRSGDLSVYWYQQSLDQGLQFLIQYYNGEERAKGNILERFSAQQFPDLHSELNLSSLELGDSALYFCASSASGGYTGELFFGEGSRLTVL.

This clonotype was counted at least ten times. The CDR3 here is CASRGRGSRSGAGQFF. CDR3 nucleotides: TGTGCCAGCAGAGGCAGGGGCAGTAGAAGCGGGGCAGGGCAGTTCTTC. The V and J genes are TRBV28 and TRBJ2-1; the D gene is possibly TRBD2 (7 bases). CDR1 and CDR2 from the germline V gene are MDHEN and SYDVKM. This CDR3 is built from 16 residues. V was cut by 6 bases and J by 12 bases, with 27 bases left in between.

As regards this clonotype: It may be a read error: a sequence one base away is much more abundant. The chain's CDR3 is CASSLSGGLSNDQFF. The CDR3 DNA reads TGTGCCAGCAGTTTATCGGGGGGGCTCTCCAATGACCAGTTCTTC. V gene TRBV12-3 or TRBV12-4 combines with J gene TRBJ2-1, with 8 bases identical to TRBD2. This CDR3 is 15 amino acids long.

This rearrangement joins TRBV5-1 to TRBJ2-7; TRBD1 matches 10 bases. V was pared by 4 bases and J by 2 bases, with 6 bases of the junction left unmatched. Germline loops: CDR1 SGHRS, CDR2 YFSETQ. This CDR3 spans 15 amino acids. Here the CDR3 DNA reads TGCGCCAGCAGCGCGGACGGGACAGGGGCCTACGAGCAGTACTTC. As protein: CASSADGTGAYEQYF.

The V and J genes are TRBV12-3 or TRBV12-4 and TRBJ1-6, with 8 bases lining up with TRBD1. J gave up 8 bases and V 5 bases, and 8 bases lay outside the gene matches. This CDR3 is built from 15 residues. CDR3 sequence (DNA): TGTGCCAGCAGTCCCGGACAGGGCCTTTATTCACCCCTCCACTTT. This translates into CASSPGQGLYSPLHF.

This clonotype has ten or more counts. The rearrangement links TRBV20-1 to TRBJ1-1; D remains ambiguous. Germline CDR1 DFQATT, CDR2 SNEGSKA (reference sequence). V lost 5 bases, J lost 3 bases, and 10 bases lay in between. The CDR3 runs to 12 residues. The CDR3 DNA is TGCAGTGCTGGCCGCGGGGACACTGAAGCTTTCTTT. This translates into CSAGRGDTEAFF.

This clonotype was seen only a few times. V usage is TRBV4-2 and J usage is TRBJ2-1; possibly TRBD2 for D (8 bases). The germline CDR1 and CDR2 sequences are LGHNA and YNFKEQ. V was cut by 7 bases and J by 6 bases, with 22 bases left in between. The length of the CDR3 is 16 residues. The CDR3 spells CASNEQGTSRTNEQFF. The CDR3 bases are TGTGCCAGCAACGAACAGGGGACTAGTCGGACCAATGAGCAGTTCTTC.

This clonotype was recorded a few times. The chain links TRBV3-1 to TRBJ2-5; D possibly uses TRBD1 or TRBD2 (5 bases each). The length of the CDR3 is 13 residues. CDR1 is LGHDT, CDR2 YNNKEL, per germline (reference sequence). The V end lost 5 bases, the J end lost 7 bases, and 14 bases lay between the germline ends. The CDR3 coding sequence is TGTGCCAGCAGCTTCGACCCGAGGGGGACCCAGTACTTC. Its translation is CASSFDPRGTQYF.

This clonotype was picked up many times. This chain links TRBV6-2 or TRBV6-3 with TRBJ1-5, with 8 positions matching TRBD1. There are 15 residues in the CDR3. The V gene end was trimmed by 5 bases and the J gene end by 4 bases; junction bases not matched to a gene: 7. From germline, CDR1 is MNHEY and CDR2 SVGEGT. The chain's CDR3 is CASSRAGGRNQPQHF. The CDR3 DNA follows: TGTGCCAGCAGTCGCGCAGGGGGCCGGAATCAGCCCCAGCATTTT.

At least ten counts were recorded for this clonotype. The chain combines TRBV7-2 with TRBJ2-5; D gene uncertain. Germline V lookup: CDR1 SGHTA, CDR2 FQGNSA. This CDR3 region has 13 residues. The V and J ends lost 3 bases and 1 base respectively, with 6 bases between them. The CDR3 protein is CASSFGVQETQYF. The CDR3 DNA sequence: TGTGCCAGCAGCTTTGGGGTCCAAGAGACCCAGTACTTC.

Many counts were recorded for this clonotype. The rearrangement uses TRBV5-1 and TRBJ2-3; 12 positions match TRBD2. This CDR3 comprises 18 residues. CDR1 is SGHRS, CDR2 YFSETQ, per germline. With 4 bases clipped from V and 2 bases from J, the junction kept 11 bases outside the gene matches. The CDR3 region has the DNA TGCGCCAGCAGCAGAACGGGACTAGCGGGCGCTCACACAGATACGCAGTATTTT. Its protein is CASSRTGLAGAHTDTQYF.

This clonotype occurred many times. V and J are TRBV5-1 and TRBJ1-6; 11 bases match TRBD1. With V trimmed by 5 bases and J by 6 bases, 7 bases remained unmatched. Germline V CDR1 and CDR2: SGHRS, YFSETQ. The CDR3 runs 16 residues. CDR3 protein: CASSRGQGVSNSPLHF. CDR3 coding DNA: TGCGCCAGCAGTCGGGGACAGGGGGTGTCTAATTCACCCCTCCACTTT.

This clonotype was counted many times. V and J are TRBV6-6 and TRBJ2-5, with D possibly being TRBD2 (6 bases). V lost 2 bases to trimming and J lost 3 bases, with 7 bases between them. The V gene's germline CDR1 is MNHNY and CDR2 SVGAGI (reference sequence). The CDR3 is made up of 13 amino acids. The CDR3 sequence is CASSYRGKETQYF. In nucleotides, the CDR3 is TGTGCCAGCAGTTACCGGGGGAAAGAGACCCAGTACTTC.

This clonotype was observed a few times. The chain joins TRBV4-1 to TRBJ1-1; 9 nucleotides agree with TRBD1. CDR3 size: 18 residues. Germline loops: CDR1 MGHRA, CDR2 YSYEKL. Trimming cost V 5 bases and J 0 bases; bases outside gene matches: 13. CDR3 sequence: CASSYGGGTGRVNTEAFF. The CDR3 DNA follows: TGCGCCAGCAGCTATGGGGGAGGGACAGGGAGAGTGAACACTGAAGCTTTCTTT.